A single T cell receptor (beta chain) is shown here with its context. Its antigen is unidentified. This CDR3 has 15 amino acids. The V gene's germline CDR1 is PRHDT and CDR2 FYEKMQ (reference sequence). Losses at the gene ends were 3 bases for V and 3 bases for J; bases not matched to a gene: 7. CD45RO-negative CD8 cells positively selected for CCR7 made up the naive population, which excluded terminally differentiated effector memory CD45RA+ cells. Donors, healthy HIV-negative adults, lacked recent acute infections or vaccinations. These data originate in a study of shared clonotypes between healthy human individuals. Study results and caveats: Of the naive CD4 clonotypes, roughly 5% were shared across several donors. Researchers found naive subsets generally carried larger estimated richness than memory subsets.

Original analysis: ImmunoSEQ gave junction-only sequences without quality scores, so filtering differed. Clones were read by immunoSEQ multiplex PCR, and TCRdb kept only the in-frame ones, dropping some. Clone size and V and J calls were adopted from that table, with D and trimming inferred from the DNA. The table has around 2.1 million clones, 90% to 95% seen once. The genes are TRBV13 and TRBJ2-7; 8 bases map to TRBD2. The TCR comes from a man in his late teens or twenties in good health. Some clones in this sample may be carry-over from other donors' samples. The sample was naive CD8+ T cells from PBMCs. CDR3 loop: CASSFSTSENYEQYF. The CDR3 DNA sequence: TGTGCCAGCAGCTTCTCGACTAGCGAGAACTACGAGCAGTACTTC. Full variable domain (remainder filled in from reference TRBV13 and TRBJ2-7): AAGVIQSPRHLIKEKRETATLKCYPIPRHDTVYWYQQGPGQDPQFLISFYEKMQSDKGSIPDRFSAQQFSDYHSELNMSSLELGDSALYFCASSFSTSENYEQYFGPGTRLTVT.